This passage covers 23 T cell receptor beta chains from one sample sequenced in a study of T cells in localized non-small cell lung cancer. Some clones are missing from TCRdb's copy, which holds only in-frame ones; the method was immunoSEQ multiplex PCR. The sample includes fewer than 2,000 clones, approximately 17% seen only once; the top ten take roughly 11%. The sequencing here drew on normal lung tissue next to the tumor, taken before any cancer treatment. The source is a male donor older than 55 with stage III squamous cell lung carcinoma.

The V gene is TRBV11-3, the J gene TRBJ2-3; D is perhaps TRBD1 (6 bases). CDR1 and CDR2 (germline): SGHNT, YENEEA. This CDR3 spans 14 amino acids. V was clipped by 8 bases and J by 2 bases, with 14 bases between them. This chain's CDR3 is CASGQPAYTDTQYF. The CDR3 DNA reads TGTGCCAGCGGACAGCCGGCCTACACAGATACGCAGTATTTT.

The rearrangement links TRBV29-1 to TRBJ2-5, with a weak D call TRBD2 (5 bases). The V gene's germline CDR1 is SQVTM and CDR2 ANQGSEA. CDR3 size: 12 residues. Trimming removed 1 base at V and 5 bases at J, with 8 bases between. CDR3 coding DNA: TGCAGCGTTGAAGTGGAGGAGGAGACCCAGTACTTC. Translation gives CSVEVEEETQYF.

In this sample, this clone is large. This rearrangement joins TRBV6-8 to TRBJ1-1, with unresolved D. Germline lookup yields CDR1 MNHGY and CDR2 SAAAGT. Trimming stripped 5 bases from V and 5 bases from J, with 12 bases between. The CDR3 extends over 13 amino acids. The CDR3 region is CASSPTIQTEAFF. DNA of the CDR3: TGTGCCAGCAGTCCAACTATACAGACTGAAGCTTTCTTT.

This clone was found a few times. The V and J genes are TRBV11-3 and TRBJ2-3; D perhaps matches TRBD1 (6 bases). The germline gives CDR1 SGHNT, CDR2 YENEEA. Trimming took off 7 bases at V and 5 bases at J, with 22 bases between the two ends. This CDR3 contains 16 residues. CDR3 DNA: TGTGCCAGCAACATTAGGGGGATCGGGTTTTTAGATACGCAGTATTTT. Protein product: CASNIRGIGFLDTQYF.

This clone ranks as medium-sized. The chain combines TRBV9 with TRBJ2-3; D might be TRBD1 or TRBD2, each matching 5 bases. The CDR3 is made up of 14 amino acids. The germline CDR1 and CDR2 sequences are SGDLS and YYNGEE. V lost 1 base, J lost 5 bases, and 11 bases lay in between. The CDR3 region is CASSVTSGRDTQYF. CDR3 DNA: TGTGCCAGCAGCGTAACTTCGGGACGAGATACGCAGTATTTT.

The genes are TRBV23-1 and TRBJ2-3; the match to TRBD1 covers 9 bases. TRBV23-1 is annotated as an ORF whose role is uncertain. Unmatched junction bases numbered 24, after V lost 6 bases and J lost 5 bases. The CDR3 spans 20 residues. CDR3: CASSQDPQSTGGLSKDTQYF. CDR3 nucleotide sequence: TGCGCCAGCAGCCAAGATCCCCAATCGACAGGGGGTTTGTCAAAAGATACGCAGTATTTT.

This clone is labeled medium-sized. The J gene is TRBJ2-2, the V gene TRBV11-3, with unresolved D. CDR1 is SGHNT, CDR2 YENEEA, per germline. The CDR3 runs 14 residues. Between the trimmed V and J ends, which lost 3 bases and 2 bases, there was a span of 7 bases. CDR3 region: CASSLVVNTGELFF. The CDR3 DNA is TGTGCCAGCAGCTTGGTCGTCAACACCGGGGAGCTGTTTTTT.

This clone is labeled medium-sized (0.01 to 0.1%). V is TRBV6-8 and J is TRBJ2-5; weak D call: TRBD1 (5 bases). The germline V gene encodes CDR1 MNHGY and CDR2 SAAAGT. The CDR3 extends over 14 amino acids. With 5 bases removed from V and 2 bases from J, the gap between germline ends came to 12 bases. The CDR3 nucleotides read TGTGCCAGCAGTGATTCAGACAGTCAAGAGACCCAGTACTTC. It translates to CASSDSDSQETQYF.

The CDR3 spells CASSARGRGMNTEAFF. DNA of the CDR3: TGTGCCAGCAGTGCTAGGGGGCGCGGAATGAACACTGAAGCTTTCTTT. The chain carries TRBV25-1 and TRBJ1-1; 7 nucleotides line up with TRBD1. The junction had 8 bases not matched to a gene; V was cut back by 4 bases and J by 0 bases. Germline V gives CDR1 MGHDK, CDR2 SYGVNS. The CDR3 totals 16 residues.

V and J are TRBV5-1 and TRBJ1-6; no clear D gene. Germline CDR1 reads SGHRS; CDR2 reads YFSETQ. V dropped 4 bases and J dropped 2 bases, with 7 bases sitting between them. This CDR3 contains 14 residues. CDR3 sequence reads: CASSVGTYNSPLHF. CDR3 coding DNA: TGCGCCAGCAGCGTCGGGACCTATAATTCACCCCTCCACTTT.

J is TRBJ1-5 and V is TRBV28; no clear D. The CDR3 contains 12 residues. Germline V gene data show CDR1 as MDHEN and CDR2 as SYDVKM. V lost 3 bases and J 6 bases, leaving 6 bases between the germline ends. In nucleotides, the CDR3 is TGTGCCAGCAGTTTGGATGGTCAGCCCCAGCATTTT. Translated, it gives CASSLDGQPQHF.

Only a few counts were recorded for this clone. This rearrangement joins TRBV11-3 to TRBJ2-7, with D perhaps matching TRBD1 (6 bases). The germline V and J ends were trimmed by 5 bases and 5 bases, with 19 bases remaining between them. Germline assignment: CDR1 SGHNT and CDR2 YENEEA. The CDR3 covers 15 residues. CDR3 residues: CASSPRVGGENEQYF. In nucleotides, the CDR3 is TGTGCCAGCAGCCCTCGGGTAGGGGGAGAGAACGAGCAGTACTTC.

The sample holds many counts of this clone. J is TRBJ2-2 and V is TRBV11-3; D call uncertain. Germline CDR1 and CDR2: SGHNT and YENEEA. The CDR3 covers 16 residues. Trimming cost V 4 bases and J 0 bases, with 12 bases left between them. CDR3 sequence reads: CASSSAAPANTGELFF. The CDR3 coding sequence is TGTGCCAGCAGCTCCGCAGCCCCCGCGAACACCGGGGAGCTGTTTTTT.

This clone is classed as medium-sized (0.01 to 0.1%). The chain is built from TRBV11-3 and TRBJ2-3; D is undetermined. Trimming removed 2 bases at V and 3 bases at J, with 9 bases between. The germline V gene encodes CDR1 SGHNT and CDR2 YENEEA. The CDR3 extends over 14 amino acids. The CDR3 DNA follows: TGTGCCAGCAGCTTACGAGTATATACAGATACGCAGTATTTT. This sequence encodes CASSLRVYTDTQYF.

This clone is classed as medium-sized. The chain joins TRBV9 to TRBJ1-1, with D perhaps matching TRBD1 (6 bases). The V gene's germline CDR1 is SGDLS and CDR2 YYNGEE. V was clipped by 1 base and J by 4 bases, with 20 bases between them. The CDR3 extends over 17 amino acids. Here the CDR3 DNA reads TGTGCCAGCAGCGTACGAGACCTAACAGGGATGGGCACTGAAGCTTTCTTT. Translated: CASSVRDLTGMGTEAFF.

This clone was counted only a few times. The chain couples TRBV9 to TRBJ2-1; TRBD2 matches at 7 bases. The germline CDR1 and CDR2 sequences are SGDLS and YYNGEE. This CDR3 region has 12 residues. The J segment lost 6 bases and the V segment lost 5 bases, leaving 2 bases of the junction unmatched. The CDR3 DNA reads as TGTGCCAGCAGGGGAGGGAGCAATGAGCAGTTCTTC. This sequence encodes CASRGGSNEQFF.

By share, this clone ranks as medium-sized. The chain employs TRBV11-3 and TRBJ1-1; maybe TRBD1 (5 bases). The CDR3 is 14 residues long. CDR1 and CDR2 from the germline V gene are SGHNT and YENEEA. Deletions cut 2 bases from V and 1 base from J, with 8 bases between. CDR3 coding DNA: TGTGCCAGCAGCTTACGGGGCCCGAACACTGAAGCTTTCTTT. Translating gives CASSLRGPNTEAFF.

In this sample, this clone is medium-sized. J is TRBJ2-7 and V is TRBV6-8; 8 bases map to TRBD1. CDR3 length: 15 residues. In germline, CDR1 is MNHGY, CDR2 SAAAGT. V shed 2 bases, J shed 2 bases, and the junction held 5 bases outside the gene matches. DNA of the CDR3: TGTGCCAGCAGTTACCCGCAGGGGGCAACCTACGAGCAGTACTTC. It is translated as CASSYPQGATYEQYF.

The chain recombines TRBV28 with TRBJ2-7, with a tentative D call TRBD2 (6 bases). V gave up 10 bases and J gave up 1 base, with 17 bases separating them. The CDR3 contains 14 residues. Germline lookup yields CDR1 MDHEN and CDR2 SYDVKM. The CDR3 DNA sequence: TGTGCCACCGAACGGAGCGGGCCGTCCTACGAGCAGTACTTC. This gives the protein CATERSGPSYEQYF.

Judged by abundance, this clone is large. The chain carries TRBV19 and TRBJ2-1; 13 bases line up with TRBD2. The CDR3 has 17 amino acids. J was trimmed by 1 base and V by 3 bases; bases with no gene match: 3. The germline gives CDR1 LNHDA, CDR2 SQIVND (reference sequence). The CDR3 nucleotides are TGTGCCAGTAGTATGGGACTAGCGGGGATATCCTACAATGAGCAGTTCTTC. Encoded protein: CASSMGLAGISYNEQFF.

This sequence joins TRBV11-3 and TRBJ2-4; D is uncertain. The germline V gene has CDR1 SGHNT and CDR2 YENEEA. V lost 4 bases, J lost 6 bases, and 16 bases lay in between. CDR3 length: 15 residues. CDR3 sequence: CASSSPNPLRNIQYF. In DNA, the CDR3 is TGTGCCAGCAGCTCCCCCAACCCCCTTAGAAACATTCAGTACTTC.

The sample holds a few counts of this clone. The genes are TRBV28 and TRBJ1-4, with a weak D call TRBD1 (6 bases). This CDR3 is built from 15 residues. V was trimmed by 8 bases and J by 7 bases, leaving 20 bases between them. Germline CDR1 is MDHEN and CDR2 is SYDVKM. CDR3 sequence: CASGQSIRGGEKLFF. The CDR3 region has the DNA TGTGCCAGCGGACAATCAATCAGGGGCGGTGAAAAACTGTTTTTT.

The chain recombines TRBV19 with TRBJ1-5; 8 nucleotides align to TRBD1. The V gene end was trimmed by 8 bases and the J gene end by 7 bases; junction bases not matched to a gene: 19. CDR1 is LNHDA and CDR2 is SQIVND in the germline V gene (reference sequence). The length of the CDR3 is 17 residues. This CDR3 is CASQTEGYRGEYQPQHF. In DNA, the CDR3 is TGTGCCAGTCAAACGGAGGGATACAGGGGGGAGTACCAGCCCCAGCATTTT.